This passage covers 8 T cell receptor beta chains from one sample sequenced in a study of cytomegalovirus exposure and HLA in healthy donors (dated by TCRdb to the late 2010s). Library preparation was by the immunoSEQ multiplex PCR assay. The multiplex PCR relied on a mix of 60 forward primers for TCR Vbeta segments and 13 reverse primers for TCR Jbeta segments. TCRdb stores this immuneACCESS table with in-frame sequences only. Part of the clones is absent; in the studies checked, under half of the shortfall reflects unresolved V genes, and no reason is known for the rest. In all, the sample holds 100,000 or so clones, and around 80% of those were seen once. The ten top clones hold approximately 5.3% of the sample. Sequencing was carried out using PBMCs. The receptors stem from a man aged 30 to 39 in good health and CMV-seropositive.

The CDR3 DNA reads as TGCGCCAGCAGCTTTCTGGGACAGGGGAATTCACCCCTCCACTTT. It yields the protein CASSFLGQGNSPLHF. V and J are TRBV5-1 and TRBJ1-6, with 10 bases matching TRBD1. This CDR3 contains 15 residues. Germline V gene sequence: CDR1 SGHRS, CDR2 YFSETQ. J gave up 7 bases and V 2 bases, and 3 bases lay outside the gene matches.

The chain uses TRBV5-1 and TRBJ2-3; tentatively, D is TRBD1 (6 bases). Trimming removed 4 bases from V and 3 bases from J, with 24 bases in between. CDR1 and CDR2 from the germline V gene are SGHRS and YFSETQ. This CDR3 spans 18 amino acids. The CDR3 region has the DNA TGCGCCAGCAGCGCTTACCGGGGAGAGGGGGTTAGGACAGATACGCAGTATTTT. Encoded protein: CASSAYRGEGVRTDTQYF.

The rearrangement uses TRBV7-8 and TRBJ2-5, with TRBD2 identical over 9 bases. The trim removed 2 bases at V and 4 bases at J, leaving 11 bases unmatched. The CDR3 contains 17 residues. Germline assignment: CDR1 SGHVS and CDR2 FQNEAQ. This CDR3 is CASSLYLAGGPGETQYF. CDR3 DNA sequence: TGTGCCAGCAGCTTATATCTGGCGGGGGGGCCGGGAGAGACCCAGTACTTC. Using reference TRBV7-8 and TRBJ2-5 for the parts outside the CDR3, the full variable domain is GAGVSQSPRYKVAKRGQDVALRCDPISGHVSLFWYQQALGQGPEFLTYFQNEAQLDKSGLPSDRFFAERPEGSVSTLKIQRTQQEDSAVYLCASSLYLAGGPGETQYFGPGTRLLVL.

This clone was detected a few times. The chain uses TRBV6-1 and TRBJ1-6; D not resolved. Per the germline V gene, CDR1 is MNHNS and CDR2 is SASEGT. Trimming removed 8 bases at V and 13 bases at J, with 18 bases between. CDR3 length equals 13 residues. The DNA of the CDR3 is TGTGCCAGCTCCCCCGGTGAGTTCTTGCCCCTCCACTTT. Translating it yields CASSPGEFLPLHF.

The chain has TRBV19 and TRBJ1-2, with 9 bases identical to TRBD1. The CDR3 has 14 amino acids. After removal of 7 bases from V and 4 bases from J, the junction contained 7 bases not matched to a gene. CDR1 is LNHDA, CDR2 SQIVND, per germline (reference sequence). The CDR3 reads CASKGQGFSYGYTF. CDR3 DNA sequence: TGTGCCAGTAAGGGACAGGGTTTTTCCTATGGCTACACCTTC.

The CDR3 bases are TGTGCCAGCCGCCAGGGGGCCGGAAGGAGCTATGGCTACACCTTC. As protein: CASRQGAGRSYGYTF. J is TRBJ1-2 and V is TRBV28; 8 bases line up with TRBD1. Germline CDR1 reads MDHEN; CDR2 reads SYDVKM. This CDR3 has 15 amino acids. After removal of 8 bases from V and 4 bases from J, the junction contained 12 bases not matched to a gene.

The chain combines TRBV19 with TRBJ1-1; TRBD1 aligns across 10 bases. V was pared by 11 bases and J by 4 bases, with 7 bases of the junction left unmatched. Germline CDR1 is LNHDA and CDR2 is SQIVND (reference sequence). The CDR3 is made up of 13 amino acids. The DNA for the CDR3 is TGTGCCGCACGGGACAGGGGTCGCACTGAAGCTTTCTTT. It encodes CAARDRGRTEAFF.

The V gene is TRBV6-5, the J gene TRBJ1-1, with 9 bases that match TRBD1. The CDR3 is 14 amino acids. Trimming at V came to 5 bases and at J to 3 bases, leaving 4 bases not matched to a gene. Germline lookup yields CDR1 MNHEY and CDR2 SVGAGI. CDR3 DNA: TGTGCCAGCAGTCCGGACAGGGGTTACACTGAAGCTTTCTTT. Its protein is CASSPDRGYTEAFF.